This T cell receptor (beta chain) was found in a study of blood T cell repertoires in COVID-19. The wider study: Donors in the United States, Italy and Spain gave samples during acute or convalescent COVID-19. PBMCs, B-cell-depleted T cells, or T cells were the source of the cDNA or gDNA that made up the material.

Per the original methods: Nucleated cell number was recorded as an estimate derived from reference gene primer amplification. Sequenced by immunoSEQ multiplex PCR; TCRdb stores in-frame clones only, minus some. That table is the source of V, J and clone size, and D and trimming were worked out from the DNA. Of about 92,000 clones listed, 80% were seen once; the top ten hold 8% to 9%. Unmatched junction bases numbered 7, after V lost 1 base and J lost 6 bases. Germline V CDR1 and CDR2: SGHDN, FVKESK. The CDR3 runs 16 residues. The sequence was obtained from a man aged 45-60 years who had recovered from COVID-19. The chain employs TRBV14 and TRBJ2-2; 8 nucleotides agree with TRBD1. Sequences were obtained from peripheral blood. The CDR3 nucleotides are TGTGCCAGCAGCCAAGGGACAGGGAGGATCGCCGGGGAGCTGTTTTTT. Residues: CASSQGTGRIAGELFF.